Following are 12 T cell receptor beta chains from one sample sequenced in a study of CXCR3-negative and CXCR3-positive naive CD8 T cells. Which antigens these TCRs recognize remains unknown. The study's findings and limits: TRB CDR3 hydrophobicity was greater in CXCR3-positive naive cells than in CXCR3-negative naive cells.

Carrying UMI labels, the TRB cDNA libraries were prepared through 5' RACE. TCRdb reprocessed the 5' RACE reads and stores each CDR3 protein as one record, lacking DNA. The sample totals tens of thousands of distinct CDR3 sequences. Sequences were obtained from naive CXCR3+ CD8+ T cells from blood. Subset noted: CD45RO-CCR7+CD27+CD95- naive CD8+ T cells expressing CXCR3 (TNR3+). These receptors were collected from a human donor in good health. Some clones in this sample may be carry-over from other donors' samples.

V usage is TRBV7-9 and J usage is TRBJ2-7; no DNA is available, so the TRBD2 call from TCRdb remains unchecked. Germline CDR1 SEHNR, CDR2 FQNEAQ (reference sequence). The CDR3 consists of 15 residues. This CDR3 reads CASYYTASGMGEQYF.

This chain uses TRBV30 with TRBJ2-7; TCRdb's D call, TRBD1, is unchecked because there is no DNA. Germline loops: CDR1 GTSNPN, CDR2 SVGIG (reference sequence). CDR3 length: 14 amino acids. CDR3 protein: CAWSWTGFSYEQYF. Full variable domain (remainder filled in from reference TRBV30 and TRBJ2-7): SQTIHQWPATLVQPVGSPLSLECTVEGTSNPNLYWYRQAAGRGLQLLFYSVGIGQISSEVPQNLSASRPQDRQFILSSKKLLLSDSGFYLCAWSWTGFSYEQYFGPGTRLTVT.

CDR3 residues: CASSPGTFSYNEQFF. The V gene is TRBV27, the J gene TRBJ2-1; there is no DNA to check the TCRdb D call of TRBD2. This CDR3 spans 15 amino acids. Looked up from germline, CDR1 is MNHEY and CDR2 is SMNVEV (reference sequence).

The chain uses TRBV29-1 and TRBJ1-2. CDR3 length: 15 amino acids. CDR1 is SQVTM and CDR2 is ANQGSEA in the germline V gene. This CDR3 is CSVAPLGVTNYGYTF.

This chain connects TRBV3-1 to TRBJ2-3; the D call of TRBD2 rests on TCRdb alone, since no DNA is present to check it. Germline CDR1 reads LGHDT; CDR2 reads YNNKEL (reference sequence). The CDR3 runs to 13 residues. CDR3 loop: CASSHSRGDTQYF.

The rearrangement joins TRBV6-2 or TRBV6-3 to TRBJ2-1; lacking DNA, the TRBD2 call made by TCRdb goes unchecked. The CDR3 covers 14 residues. The V gene's germline CDR1 is MNHEY and CDR2 SVGEGT. The chain's CDR3 is CASRAGGPYNEQFF.

The gene calls are TRBV27 and TRBJ2-5. Germline V gene lookup returns CDR1 MNHEY and CDR2 SMNVEV (reference sequence). CDR3 size: 11 residues. CDR3 in amino acids: CASSFKETQYF.

V and J are TRBV7-2 and TRBJ1-1; with no DNA, the TCRdb D assignment of TRBD1 cannot be verified. The germline gives CDR1 SGHTA, CDR2 FQGNSA. The CDR3 runs 14 residues. The chain's CDR3 is CASSLTGMNTEAFF.

The chain carries TRBV28 and TRBJ1-1. The CDR3 is 13 residues long. The germline CDR1 and CDR2 sequences are MDHEN and SYDVKM. The chain's CDR3 is CASSFEGGTEAFF.

The V and J genes are TRBV29-1 and TRBJ1-2; TCRdb names TRBD1, which stays unverified in the absence of DNA. This CDR3 is built from 14 residues. Germline-derived CDR1 and CDR2 are SQVTM and ANQGSEA. CDR3 sequence reads: CSVEDWTGGVGYTF.

This chain links TRBV6-5 with TRBJ2-5; the TCRdb call, TRBD1, lacks DNA for checking. This CDR3 contains 20 residues. Germline V lookup: CDR1 MNHEY, CDR2 SVGAGI. The CDR3 reads CASSWTYAARDTLLPETQYF.

This chain links TRBV28 with TRBJ1-5. There are 13 residues in the CDR3. The germline V gene has CDR1 MDHEN and CDR2 SYDVKM. CDR3 loop: CASSLLSGQPQHF. Full variable domain (missing parts from reference TRBV28 and TRBJ1-5): DVKVTQSSRYLVKRTGEKVFLECVQDMDHENMFWYRQDPGLGLRLIYFSYDVKMKEKGDIPEGYSVSREKKERFSLILESASTNQTSMYLCASSLLSGQPQHFGDGTRLSIL.